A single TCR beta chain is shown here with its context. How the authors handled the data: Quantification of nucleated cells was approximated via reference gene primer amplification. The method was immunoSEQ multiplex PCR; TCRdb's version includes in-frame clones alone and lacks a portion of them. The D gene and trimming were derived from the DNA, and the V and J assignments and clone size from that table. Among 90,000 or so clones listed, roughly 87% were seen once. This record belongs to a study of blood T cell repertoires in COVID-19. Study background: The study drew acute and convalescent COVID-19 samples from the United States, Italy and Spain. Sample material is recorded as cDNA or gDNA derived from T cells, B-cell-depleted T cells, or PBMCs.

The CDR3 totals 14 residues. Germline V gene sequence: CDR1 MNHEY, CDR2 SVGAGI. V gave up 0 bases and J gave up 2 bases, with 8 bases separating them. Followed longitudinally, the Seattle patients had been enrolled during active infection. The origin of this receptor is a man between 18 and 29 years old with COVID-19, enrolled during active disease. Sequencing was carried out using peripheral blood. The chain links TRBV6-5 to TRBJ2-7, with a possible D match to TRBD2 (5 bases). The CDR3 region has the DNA TGTGCCAGCAGTTACTCTGGGAGCCCCTACGAGCAGTACTTC. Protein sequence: CASSYSGSPYEQYF.